The source of this TCR beta chain is a study of siplizumab effects on memory and regulatory T cells. TCRdb's copy holds only in-frame clones and misses some; the assay was immunoSEQ multiplex PCR. The sample records roughly 100,000 clones, roughly 92% being singletons. Findings of the study overall: Naive T cells looked more diverse than memory cells, and they looked like major contributors to the alloresponse.

Germline lookup yields CDR1 SQVTM and CDR2 ANQGSEA. V was cut by 4 bases and J by 9 bases, with 13 bases left in between. The CDR3 sequence is 12 residues long. With respect to this clone: The target antigen is unknown.

V gene TRBV29-1 combines with J gene TRBJ2-1; the D gene is possibly TRBD2 (6 bases). The TCR originated in a human donor in good health. Material: CD4+ T cells sorted from blood. CDR3 DNA sequence: TGCAGCGTTGTCCCCACGGGAGTTGAGCAGTTCTTC. It is translated as CSVVPTGVEQFF.